This record looks at one T cell receptor (beta chain) sequence and its context. This entry is derived from a study of blood T cell repertoires in COVID-19. Study-wide background: The United States, Italy and Spain supplied acute and convalescent COVID-19 samples. Sources were T cells, B-cell-depleted T cells, or PBMCs; the material itself was cDNA or gDNA.

Only in-frame clones appear in the TCRdb table, and some are missing; sequencing was by immunoSEQ multiplex PCR. The data show under 55,000 clones, approximately 85% seen once. Between the trimmed V and J ends, which lost 2 bases and 0 bases, there was a span of 8 bases. Germline CDR1 MDHEN, CDR2 SYDVKM. This CDR3 has 14 amino acids. The receptor comes from a human donor in a cohort sampled during active COVID-19. The sample consisted of peripheral blood. The chain uses TRBV28 and TRBJ2-7; perhaps TRBD2 as D (6 bases). CDR3 residues: CASSLLASSYEQYF. The CDR3 nucleotides are TGTGCCAGCAGTTTACTAGCGAGCTCCTACGAGCAGTACTTC.